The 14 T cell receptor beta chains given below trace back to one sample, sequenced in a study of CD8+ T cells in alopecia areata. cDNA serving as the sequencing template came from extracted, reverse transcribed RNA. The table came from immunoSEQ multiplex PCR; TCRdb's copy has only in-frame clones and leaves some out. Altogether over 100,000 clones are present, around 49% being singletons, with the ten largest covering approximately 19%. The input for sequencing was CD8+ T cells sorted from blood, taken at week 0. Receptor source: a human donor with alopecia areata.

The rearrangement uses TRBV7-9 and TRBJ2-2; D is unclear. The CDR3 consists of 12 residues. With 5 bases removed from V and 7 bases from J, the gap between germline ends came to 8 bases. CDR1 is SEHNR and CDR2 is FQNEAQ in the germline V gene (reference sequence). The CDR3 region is CASSPRHGELFF. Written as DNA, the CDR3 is TGTGCCAGCAGCCCCCGACACGGGGAGCTGTTTTTT.

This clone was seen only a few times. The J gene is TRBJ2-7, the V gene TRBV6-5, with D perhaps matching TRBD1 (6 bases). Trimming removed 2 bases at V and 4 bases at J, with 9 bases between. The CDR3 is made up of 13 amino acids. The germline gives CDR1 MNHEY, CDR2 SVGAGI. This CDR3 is CASSYTGMYEQYF. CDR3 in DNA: TGTGCCAGCAGTTACACAGGGATGTACGAGCAGTACTTC.

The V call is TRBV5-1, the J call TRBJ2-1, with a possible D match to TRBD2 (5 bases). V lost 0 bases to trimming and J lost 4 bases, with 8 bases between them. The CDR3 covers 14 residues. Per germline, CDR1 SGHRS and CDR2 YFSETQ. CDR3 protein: CASSLGTGYNEQFF. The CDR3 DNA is TGCGCCAGCAGCTTGGGGACGGGATACAATGAGCAGTTCTTC.

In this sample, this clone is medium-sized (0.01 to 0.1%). The CDR3: CASSHRRTAGNSPLHF. CDR3 nucleotide sequence: TGCGCCAGCAGCCACCGGCGCACAGCAGGAAATTCACCCCTCCACTTT. The chain joins TRBV4-3 to TRBJ1-6; D remains ambiguous. Trimming stripped 3 bases from V and 7 bases from J, with 16 bases between. This CDR3 spans 16 amino acids. Germline values: CDR1 LGHNA, CDR2 YSLEER.

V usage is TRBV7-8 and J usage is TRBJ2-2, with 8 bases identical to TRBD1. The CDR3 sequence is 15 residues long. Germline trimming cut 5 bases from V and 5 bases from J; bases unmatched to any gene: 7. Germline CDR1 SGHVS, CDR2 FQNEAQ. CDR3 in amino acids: CASSLGTGSTGELFF. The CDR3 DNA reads TGTGCCAGCAGCCTAGGGACAGGATCGACCGGGGAGCTGTTTTTT.

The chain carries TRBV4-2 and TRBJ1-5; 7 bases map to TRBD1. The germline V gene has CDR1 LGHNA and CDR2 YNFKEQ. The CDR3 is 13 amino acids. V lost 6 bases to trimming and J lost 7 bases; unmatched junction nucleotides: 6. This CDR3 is CASSSQTGQPQHF. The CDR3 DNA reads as TGTGCCAGCAGTTCCCAGACAGGGCAGCCCCAGCATTTT.

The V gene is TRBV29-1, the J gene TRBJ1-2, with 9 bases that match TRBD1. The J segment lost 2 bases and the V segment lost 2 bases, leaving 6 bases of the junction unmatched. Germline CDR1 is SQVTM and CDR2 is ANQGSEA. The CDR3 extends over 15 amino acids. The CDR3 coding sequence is TGCAGCGTTGAACAGATAGGGACAGGGAACTATGGCTACACCTTC. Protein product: CSVEQIGTGNYGYTF.

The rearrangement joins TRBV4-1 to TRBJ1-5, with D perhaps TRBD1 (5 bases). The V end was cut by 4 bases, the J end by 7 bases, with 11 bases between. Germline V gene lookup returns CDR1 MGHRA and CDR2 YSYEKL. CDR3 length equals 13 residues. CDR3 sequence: CASSLGVGQPQHF. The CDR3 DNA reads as TGCGCCAGCAGCCTAGGGGTGGGGCAGCCCCAGCATTTT.

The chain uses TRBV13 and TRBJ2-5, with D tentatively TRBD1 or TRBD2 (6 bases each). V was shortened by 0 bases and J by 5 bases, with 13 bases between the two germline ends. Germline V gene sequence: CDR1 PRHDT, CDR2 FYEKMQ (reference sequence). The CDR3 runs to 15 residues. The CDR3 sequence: CASSLGTGTLETQYF. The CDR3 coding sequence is TGTGCCAGCAGCTTAGGCACAGGGACTCTGGAGACCCAGTACTTC.

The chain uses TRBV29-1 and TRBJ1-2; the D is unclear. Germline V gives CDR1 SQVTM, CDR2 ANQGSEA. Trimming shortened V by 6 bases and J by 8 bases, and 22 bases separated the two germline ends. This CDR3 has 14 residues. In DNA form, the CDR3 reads TGCAGCGTGTTGGGTCAGATAGGGTTGTTGGGCTACACCTTC. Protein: CSVLGQIGLLGYTF. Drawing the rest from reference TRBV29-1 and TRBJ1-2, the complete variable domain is SAVISQKPSRDICQRGTSLTIQCQVDSQVTMMFWYRQQPGQSLTLIATANQGSEATYESGFVIDKFPISRPNLTFSTLTVSNMSPEDSSIYLCSVLGQIGLLGYTFGSGTRLTVV.

The CDR3 reads CAWSVTPSYEQYF. The CDR3 region has the DNA TGTGCCTGGAGTGTGACACCCTCCTACGAGCAGTACTTC. The chain has TRBV30 and TRBJ2-7; D is unclear. This CDR3 comprises 13 residues. The V gene lost 0 bases and the J gene lost 0 bases, with 6 bases spanning the gap. Germline CDR1 and CDR2: GTSNPN and SVGIG (reference sequence).

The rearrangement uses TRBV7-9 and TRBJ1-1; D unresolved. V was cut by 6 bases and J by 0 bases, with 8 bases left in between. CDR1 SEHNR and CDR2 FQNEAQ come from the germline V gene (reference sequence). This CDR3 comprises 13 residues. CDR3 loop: CASRRELNTEAFF. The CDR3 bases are TGTGCCAGCAGACGGGAGCTGAACACTGAAGCTTTCTTT.

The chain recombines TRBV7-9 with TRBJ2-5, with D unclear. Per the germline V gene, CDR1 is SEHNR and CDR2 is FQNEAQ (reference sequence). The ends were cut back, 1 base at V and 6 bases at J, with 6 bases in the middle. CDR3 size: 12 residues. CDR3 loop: CASSLGKKTQYF. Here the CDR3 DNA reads TGTGCCAGCAGCTTAGGAAAGAAGACCCAGTACTTC.

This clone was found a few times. The CDR3 DNA is TGTGCCAGCAGCTTAGAGAGGCGGGAGCTGTTTTTT. As protein: CASSLERRELFF. The V call is TRBV11-2, the J call TRBJ2-2, with D uncertain. Per germline, CDR1 SGHAT and CDR2 FQNNGV. V dropped 0 bases and J dropped 9 bases, with 5 bases sitting between them. The CDR3 runs to 12 residues.